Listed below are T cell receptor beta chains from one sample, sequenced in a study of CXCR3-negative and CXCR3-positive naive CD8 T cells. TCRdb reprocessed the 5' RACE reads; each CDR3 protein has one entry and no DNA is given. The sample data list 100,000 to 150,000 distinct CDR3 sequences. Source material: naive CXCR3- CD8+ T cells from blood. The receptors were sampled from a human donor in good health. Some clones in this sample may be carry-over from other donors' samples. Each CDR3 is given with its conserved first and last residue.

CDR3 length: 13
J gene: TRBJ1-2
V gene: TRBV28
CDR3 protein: CASSLEANYGYTF

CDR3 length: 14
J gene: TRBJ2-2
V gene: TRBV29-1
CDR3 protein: CSVEVGATPRELFF

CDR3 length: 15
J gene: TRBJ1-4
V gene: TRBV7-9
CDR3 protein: CASSLPGHPDEKLFF

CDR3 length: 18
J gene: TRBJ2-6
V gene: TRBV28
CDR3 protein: CASSFGDRVISGANVLTF

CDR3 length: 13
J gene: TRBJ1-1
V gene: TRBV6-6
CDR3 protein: CARRGRMNTEAFF

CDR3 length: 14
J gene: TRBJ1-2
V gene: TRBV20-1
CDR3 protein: CSARDPRSPDGYTF

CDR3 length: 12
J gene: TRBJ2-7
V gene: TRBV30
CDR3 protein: CAWSVGIYEQYF

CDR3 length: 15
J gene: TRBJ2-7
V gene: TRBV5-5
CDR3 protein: CASSSYPVPSYEQYF

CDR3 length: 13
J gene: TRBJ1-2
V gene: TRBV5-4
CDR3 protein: CASSGQGGYGYTF

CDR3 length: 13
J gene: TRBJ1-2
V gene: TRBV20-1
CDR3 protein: CSAIDRGDYGYTF

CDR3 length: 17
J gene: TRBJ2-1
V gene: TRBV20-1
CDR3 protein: CSARDEGVAGVSDEQFF

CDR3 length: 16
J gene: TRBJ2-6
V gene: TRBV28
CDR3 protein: CASSPGESSGANVLTF

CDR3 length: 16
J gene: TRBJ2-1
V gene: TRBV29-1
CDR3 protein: CSVEGLSLAGYNEQFF

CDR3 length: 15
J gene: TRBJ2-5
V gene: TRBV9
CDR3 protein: CASNPGETSQETQYF

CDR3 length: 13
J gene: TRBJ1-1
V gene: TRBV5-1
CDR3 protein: CASSLTGSVEAFF

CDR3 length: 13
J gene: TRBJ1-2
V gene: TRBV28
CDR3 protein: CASSVSANYGYTF

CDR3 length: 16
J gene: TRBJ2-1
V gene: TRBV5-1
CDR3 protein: CASSLALAGGFNEQFF

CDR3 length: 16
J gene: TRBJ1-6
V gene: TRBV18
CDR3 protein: CASSPPMDSHNSPLHF

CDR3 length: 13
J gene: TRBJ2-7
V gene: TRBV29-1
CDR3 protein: CSVEVGYSYEQYF

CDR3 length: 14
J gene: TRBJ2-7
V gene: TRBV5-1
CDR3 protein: CASSWTGESYEQYF

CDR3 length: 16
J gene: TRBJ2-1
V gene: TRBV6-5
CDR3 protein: CASSSYRGLAGEQQFF

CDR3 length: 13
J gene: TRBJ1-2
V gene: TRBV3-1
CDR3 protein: CASSRRDYYGYTF

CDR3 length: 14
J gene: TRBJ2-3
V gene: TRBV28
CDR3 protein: CASSWTVRGDTQYF

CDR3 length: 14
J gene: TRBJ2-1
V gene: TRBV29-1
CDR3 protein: CSVDAGVGYNEQFF

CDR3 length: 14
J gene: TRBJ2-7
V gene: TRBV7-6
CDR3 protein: CASSLTGGFDEQYF

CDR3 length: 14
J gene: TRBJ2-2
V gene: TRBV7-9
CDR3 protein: CASSVDVTSGELFF

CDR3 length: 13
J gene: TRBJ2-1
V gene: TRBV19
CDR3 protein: CASTSDPYNEQFF

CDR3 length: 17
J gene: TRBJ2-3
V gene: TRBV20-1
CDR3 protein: CSAPVRSGTYSTDTQYF

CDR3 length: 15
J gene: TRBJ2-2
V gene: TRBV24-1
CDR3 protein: CATSDKELNTGELFF

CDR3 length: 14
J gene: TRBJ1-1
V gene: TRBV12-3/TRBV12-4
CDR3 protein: CASSRSGGRTEAFF

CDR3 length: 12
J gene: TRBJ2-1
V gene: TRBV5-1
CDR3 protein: CASSLINNEQFF

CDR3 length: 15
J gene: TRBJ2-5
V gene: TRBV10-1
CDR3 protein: CASSAYGQAEETQYF

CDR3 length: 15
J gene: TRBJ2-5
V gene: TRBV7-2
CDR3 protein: CASSLQQGYQETQYF

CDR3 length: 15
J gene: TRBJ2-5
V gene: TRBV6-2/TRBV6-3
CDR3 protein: CASSRRDRRQETQYF

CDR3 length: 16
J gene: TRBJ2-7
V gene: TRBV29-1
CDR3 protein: CSVEVLTDRPYYEQYF

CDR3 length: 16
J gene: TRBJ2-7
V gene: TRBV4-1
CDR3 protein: CASSHAQEFGSYEQYF

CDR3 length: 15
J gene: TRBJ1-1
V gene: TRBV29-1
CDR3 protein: CSVDRNPLLNTEAFF

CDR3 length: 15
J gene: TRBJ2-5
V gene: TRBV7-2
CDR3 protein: CASSLEGFLAETQYF

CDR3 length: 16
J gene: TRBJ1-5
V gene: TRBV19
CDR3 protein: CASSGMAWGGNQPQHF

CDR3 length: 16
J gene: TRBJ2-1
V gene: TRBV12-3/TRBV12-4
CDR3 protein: CASSFLLNSGHNEQFF

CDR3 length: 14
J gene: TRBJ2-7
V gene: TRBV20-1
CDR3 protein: CSARGRQGSYEQYF

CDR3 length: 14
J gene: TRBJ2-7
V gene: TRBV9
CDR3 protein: CASSAALMGYEQYF

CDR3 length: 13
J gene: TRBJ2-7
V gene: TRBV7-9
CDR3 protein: CASGRTVTYEQYF

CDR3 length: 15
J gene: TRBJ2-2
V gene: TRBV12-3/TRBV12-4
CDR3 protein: CASRKSGRNTGELFF

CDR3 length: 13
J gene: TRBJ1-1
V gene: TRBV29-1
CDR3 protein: CSAPGPGGPEAFF

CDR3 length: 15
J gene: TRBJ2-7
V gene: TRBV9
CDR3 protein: CASSVGGGGSYEQYF

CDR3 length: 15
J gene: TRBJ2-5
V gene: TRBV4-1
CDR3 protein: CASSQEIFGQGTQYF

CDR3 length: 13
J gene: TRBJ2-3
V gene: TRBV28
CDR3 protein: CASSFLGADTQYF

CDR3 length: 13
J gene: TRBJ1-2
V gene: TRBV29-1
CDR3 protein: CSGIGTGAYGYTF

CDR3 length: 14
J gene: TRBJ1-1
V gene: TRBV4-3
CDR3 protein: CASSQDWGGTEAFF

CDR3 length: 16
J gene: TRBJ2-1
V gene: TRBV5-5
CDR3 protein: CASSLGSSLSYNEQFF

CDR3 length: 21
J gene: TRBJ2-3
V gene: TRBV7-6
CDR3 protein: CASTRLPYVLAGGNLTDTQYF